The clone carrying this TCR beta chain was observed once. This sample is drawn from a study of T-cell reconstitution after alpha-beta-depleted transplantation in children. The authors prepared the TCRbeta library with unique molecular identifiers. TCRdb recomputed calls from the PCR reads with MiXCR, one row per CDR3 protein. The data contain roughly 570,000 distinct CDR3 sequences, 25% to 30% of them singletons. Unmatched junction bases numbered 4, after V lost 6 bases and J lost 1 base. This CDR3 is 14 amino acids long. Germline V CDR1 and CDR2: MRHNA, SNTAGT. This specimen was PBMCs, taken before TCRalphabeta/CD19-depleted stem cell transplant. The clonotype comes from a boy in the first two years of life with Wiskott-Aldrich syndrome, due to receive a stem cell transplant. The gene calls are TRBV6-4 and TRBJ1-1; 8 nucleotides agree with TRBD1. The CDR3 spells CASRPGTGNTEAFF. The DNA of the CDR3 is TGTGCCAGCAGACCCGGGACAGGGAACACTGAAGCTTTCTTT.